This record covers a single T cell receptor (beta chain). One end of the junction varies from germline; a read error may be responsible. Germline V CDR1 and CDR2: LGHNA, YSLEER. The CDR3 has 14 amino acids. Measured with immunoSEQ multiplex PCR; TCRdb has only the in-frame clones, and not every one. The sample carries about 50,000 clones, more than 90% recorded once. The data stem from a study of T cell changes during pregnancy in multiple sclerosis. The V call is TRBV4-3, the J call TRBJ2-7, with D unresolved. The sequence came from a female donor with multiple sclerosis, enrolled in a pregnancy study. Here the sequenced sample was CD4+ T cells from peripheral blood mononuclear cells, taken before pregnancy. CDR3 sequence: CASSQERSSYEQYF. The CDR3 coding sequence is TGCGCCAGCAGTCAAGAAAGGAGCTCCTACGAGCAGTACTTC.